Shown below are 31 T cell receptor beta chains from a single sample sequenced in a study of T cells in Graves' hyperthyroidism and ophthalmopathy. The investigators amplified TCR beta CDR3 regions from RNA transcripts. A set of HTBI primers served as the primers for a first-round RT-PCR of the TCR CDR3. In TCRdb, the multiplex PCR reads were re-called with MiXCR into one record per CDR3 protein. The sample consists of some 360,000 distinct CDR3 sequences, about 15% of them appearing once. Sequences were obtained from blood. All receptors derive from a woman in her fifties or sixties with Graves' hyperthyroidism.

This clonotype was detected ten times or more. The chain is built from TRBV13 and TRBJ1-4, with 9 bases matching TRBD1. The CDR3 spans 15 residues. Germline V lookup: CDR1 PRHDT, CDR2 FYEKMQ (reference sequence). V was clipped by 4 bases and J by 7 bases; unmatched bases: 7. CDR3 in amino acids: CASSSTGTGIEKLFF. CDR3 in DNA: TGTGCCAGCAGCTCTACCGGGACAGGGATTGAAAAACTGTTTTTT.

There are a few counts of this clonotype. This rearrangement joins TRBV3-1 to TRBJ1-3; D gene unclear. This CDR3 is built from 15 residues. Germline V lookup: CDR1 LGHDT, CDR2 YNNKEL (reference sequence). V lost 4 bases and J 3 bases, leaving 13 bases between the germline ends. The CDR3, as DNA: TGTGCCAGCAGCCGAAATACCGTTAATGGAAACACCATATATTTT. It specifies CASSRNTVNGNTIYF.

This clonotype was recorded many times. The chain uses TRBV30 and TRBJ1-1; no reliable D call. CDR3 length equals 13 residues. Trimming removed 1 base from V and 5 bases from J, with 11 bases in between. Germline V CDR1 and CDR2: GTSNPN, SVGIG (reference sequence). This chain's CDR3 is CAWSARRETEAFF. DNA for the CDR3: TGTGCCTGGAGTGCGAGGCGGGAGACTGAAGCTTTCTTT.

The table lists this clonotype with many counts. The CDR3 loop reads CATRENTEAFF. CDR3 coding DNA: TGTGCCACTCGAGAGAACACTGAAGCTTTCTTT. The V gene is TRBV27, the J gene TRBJ1-1; no clear D gene. This CDR3 has 11 amino acids. Germline loops: CDR1 MNHEY, CDR2 SMNVEV (reference sequence). V shed 10 bases and J shed 1 base, with 7 bases lying between them.

This clonotype was observed many times. The chain has TRBV2 and TRBJ2-7; TRBD1 is a possible D gene (5 bases). The CDR3 extends over 14 amino acids. Trimming removed 7 bases at V and 1 base at J, with 14 bases between. Germline loops: CDR1 SNHLY, CDR2 FYNNEI. CDR3 DNA: TGTGCCAGCACCCTCCTAGGGGTTTCCTACGAGCAGTACTTC. Protein: CASTLLGVSYEQYF.

This chain joins TRBV7-9 and TRBJ1-2, with unresolved D. CDR1 and CDR2 from the germline V gene are SEHNR and FQNEAQ (reference sequence). The CDR3 spans 13 residues. Trimming removed 5 bases at V and 6 bases at J, with 13 bases between. CDR3 in amino acids: CASSIGQDHGYTF. DNA for the CDR3: TGTGCCAGCAGCATAGGGCAGGACCATGGCTACACCTTC.

J is TRBJ2-1 and V is TRBV5-6; D gene uncertain. V lost 0 bases to trimming and J lost 4 bases, with 8 bases between them. CDR3 length: 14 amino acids. The V gene's germline CDR1 is SGHDT and CDR2 YYEEEE. The CDR3 region has the DNA TGTGCCAGCAGCTTGGTTACTAAATACAATGAGCAGTTCTTC. Protein sequence: CASSLVTKYNEQFF.

At least ten counts were recorded for this clonotype. The V gene is TRBV27, the J gene TRBJ2-7, with 13 positions matching TRBD2. The V and J ends lost 9 bases and 3 bases, in that order; junction bases with no gene match: 5. The V gene's germline CDR1 is MNHEY and CDR2 SMNVEV (reference sequence). CDR3 size: 14 residues. CDR3 bases: TGTGCCAGTAAACGGACTAGCGGGAGCTACGAGCAGTACTTC. Protein product: CASKRTSGSYEQYF.

This clonotype was seen at least ten times. V and J are TRBV13 and TRBJ2-1; D might be TRBD1 or TRBD2, each matching 6 bases. Per germline, CDR1 PRHDT and CDR2 FYEKMQ (reference sequence). V lost 5 bases and J 6 bases, leaving 14 bases between the germline ends. The CDR3 loop spans 14 amino acids. CDR3 in DNA: TGTGCCAGCAGCCCAAGACTAGGGGGCAATGAGCAGTTCTTC. Protein sequence: CASSPRLGGNEQFF.

As concerns this clonotype: A read error is possible here, since a much larger clone lies one base away. The chain combines TRBV6-2 or TRBV6-3 with TRBJ1-1; D call uncertain. Trimming removed 2 bases at V and 3 bases at J, with 25 bases between. The germline V gene encodes CDR1 MNHEY and CDR2 SVGEGT. The CDR3 runs to 19 residues. CDR3 DNA: TGTGCCAGCAGTTACCTCACCCGTTCCTCGGCCGGTGATGACACTGAAGCTTTCTTT. Residues: CASSYLTRSSAGDDTEAFF.

This clonotype appeared many times. The chain links TRBV10-3 to TRBJ2-7; 14 positions match TRBD2. The length of the CDR3 is 16 residues. Germline loops: CDR1 ENHRY, CDR2 SYGVKD. Unmatched junction bases numbered 7, after V lost 3 bases and J lost 6 bases. CDR3 nucleotides: TGTGCCATCAGTGATTCCGGGACTAGCGGGAGAGGCGAGCAGTACTTC. This encodes CAISDSGTSGRGEQYF.

This clonotype was seen ten or more times. The V gene is TRBV25-1, the J gene TRBJ2-7; 10 nucleotides align to TRBD2. CDR3 length: 16 amino acids. Germline assignment: CDR1 MGHDK and CDR2 SYGVNS. V lost 0 bases, J lost 4 bases, and 6 bases stayed unmatched. CDR3 region: CASSEYWTSGDYEQYF. The CDR3 DNA sequence: TGTGCCAGCAGTGAATATTGGACTAGCGGAGATTACGAGCAGTACTTC.

The chain is built from TRBV4-2 and TRBJ1-3; D is undetermined. Trimming left V 1 base short and J 4 bases short, with 8 bases between. Germline V CDR1 and CDR2: LGHNA, YNFKEQ. This CDR3 has 14 amino acids. CDR3: CASSQGALGNTIYF. CDR3 coding DNA: TGTGCCAGCAGCCAAGGTGCCCTCGGAAACACCATATATTTT.

This clonotype appeared many times. This chain joins TRBV11-2 and TRBJ1-1; the D is unclear. The CDR3 is 14 amino acids. From germline, CDR1 is SGHAT and CDR2 FQNNGV. Deletions cut 1 base from V and 6 bases from J, with 12 bases between. The CDR3 spells CASSLVAFGAEAFF. Here the CDR3 DNA reads TGTGCCAGCAGCTTAGTTGCCTTCGGGGCTGAAGCTTTCTTT.

In this sample, this clonotype turned up many times. The V call is TRBV7-9, the J call TRBJ1-5, with D possibly being TRBD1 (5 bases). The germline gives CDR1 SEHNR, CDR2 FQNEAQ (reference sequence). The CDR3 extends over 15 amino acids. Trimming removed 1 base at V and 3 bases at J, with 10 bases between. CDR3 bases: TGTGCCAGCAGCTTAGAGGGAGGGGCCAATCAGCCCCAGCATTTT. This codes for CASSLEGGANQPQHF.

This clonotype was detected a few times. A junction end diverges from the germline sequence, so it may reflect a read error. The V and J genes are TRBV9 and TRBJ2-7; D uncertain. The CDR3 is 13 amino acids. Germline V gene sequence: CDR1 SGDLS, CDR2 YYNGEE. CDR3 in amino acids: CAGSVGTAYEQYF. The CDR3 DNA sequence: TGTGCCGGCAGCGTAGGTACCGCCTACGAGCAGTACTTC.

In its sample, this clonotype was seen many times. The chain carries TRBV6-1 and TRBJ1-2; no firm D call. Germline V gives CDR1 MNHNS, CDR2 SASEGT. Trimming took off 6 bases at V and 4 bases at J, with 12 bases between the two ends. This CDR3 region has 13 residues. For the CDR3, the DNA is TGTGCCAGCAGACCCGTGTGGGCCTATGGCTACACCTTC. Residues: CASRPVWAYGYTF.

The chain recombines TRBV11-3 with TRBJ1-2, with unresolved D. Germline CDR1 reads SGHNT; CDR2 reads YENEEA. CDR3 length equals 11 residues. Trimming left V 8 bases short and J 8 bases short, with 12 bases between. DNA of the CDR3: TGTGCCAGCGGCGGTGTGGAAGGCTACACCTTC. Translation: CASGGVEGYTF.

The J gene is TRBJ1-3, the V gene TRBV18; 7 bases line up with TRBD1. The CDR3 loop spans 17 amino acids. The trim removed 3 bases at V and 2 bases at J, leaving 10 bases unmatched. Germline CDR1 is KGHSH and CDR2 is LQKENI. The DNA of the CDR3 is TGTGCCAGCTCACCCAGACAGGGAGCAGACACTGGAAACACCATATATTTT. This gives the protein CASSPRQGADTGNTIYF.

The V call is TRBV7-9, the J call TRBJ1-6, with D uncertain. Germline V gene sequence: CDR1 SEHNR, CDR2 FQNEAQ (reference sequence). The V end lost 3 bases, the J end lost 0 bases, and 12 bases lay between the germline ends. The CDR3 consists of 17 residues. The CDR3 DNA follows: TGTGCCAGCAGCTTTGTAGGAGCAAGCTCCTATAATTCACCCCTCCACTTT. Protein sequence: CASSFVGASSYNSPLHF.

The chain employs TRBV29-1 and TRBJ2-4; no clear D. Germline V gene lookup returns CDR1 SQVTM and CDR2 ANQGSEA. Trimming removed 5 bases from V and 5 bases from J, with 13 bases in between. The CDR3 sequence is 13 residues long. The CDR3 DNA sequence: TGCAGCGTTAAAGGATCAGTACAAAACATTCAGTACTTC. Its protein product is CSVKGSVQNIQYF. The full variable domain, its missing parts supplied by reference TRBV29-1 and TRBJ2-4, is SAVISQKPSRDICQRGTSLTIQCQVDSQVTMMFWYRQQPGQSLTLIATANQGSEATYESGFVIDKFPISRPNLTFSTLTVSNMSPEDSSIYLCSVKGSVQNIQYFGAGTRLSVL.

This clonotype was seen repeatedly, ten times or more. For the CDR3, the DNA is TGTGCCAGCAGCTTATGGCAGGGGGGTCAGCCCCAGCATTTT. Its protein product is CASSLWQGGQPQHF. This sequence joins TRBV7-8 and TRBJ1-5, with TRBD1 identical over 7 bases. Germline CDR1 and CDR2: SGHVS and FQNEAQ. This CDR3 contains 14 residues. The trim removed 2 bases at V and 6 bases at J, leaving 4 bases unmatched.

This clonotype was detected many times. This sequence joins TRBV19 and TRBJ2-7; TRBD1 matches at 10 bases. CDR3 length equals 15 residues. Germline V gives CDR1 LNHDA, CDR2 SQIVND (reference sequence). Unmatched junction bases numbered 9, after V lost 3 bases and J lost 7 bases. Written as DNA, the CDR3 is TGTGCCAGTAGTATTAGAGGGACAGGGGCCGTGGAGCAGTACTTC. This sequence encodes CASSIRGTGAVEQYF.

There are many counts of this clonotype. This chain joins TRBV29-1 and TRBJ1-1; D is perhaps TRBD1 (5 bases). CDR3 length equals 12 residues. Germline V gives CDR1 SQVTM, CDR2 ANQGSEA. Trimming left V 5 bases short and J 12 bases short, with 19 bases between. The CDR3 DNA follows: TGCAGCGTTTTGGCCGTCAGGGCGGAAACTTTCTTT. This translates into CSVLAVRAETFF. Drawing the rest from reference TRBV29-1 and TRBJ1-1, the complete variable domain is SAVISQKPSRDICQRGTSLTIQCQVDSQVTMMFWYRQQPGQSLTLIATANQGSEATYESGFVIDKFPISRPNLTFSTLTVSNMSPEDSSIYLCSVLAVRAETFFGQGTRLTVV.

This clonotype was observed a handful of times. The J gene is TRBJ2-7, the V gene TRBV6-1; 8 bases map to TRBD2. Trimming cost V 5 bases and J 3 bases; bases outside gene matches: 6. From germline, CDR1 is MNHNS and CDR2 SASEGT. The CDR3 has 14 amino acids. CDR3 nucleotides: TGTGCCAGCAGTCTCGGGACTAGAGACTACGAGCAGTACTTC. Encoded protein: CASSLGTRDYEQYF.

This clonotype was seen at least ten times. This CDR3 is CASSAAGGQETQYF. The CDR3 nucleotides read TGTGCCAGCAGTGCCGCGGGAGGGCAAGAGACCCAGTACTTC. This chain connects TRBV2 to TRBJ2-5; 9 bases line up with TRBD2. V gave up 4 bases and J gave up 2 bases; unmatched junction bases: 2. Germline CDR1 reads SNHLY; CDR2 reads FYNNEI. The CDR3 totals 14 residues.

The sample holds many counts of this clonotype. The V and J genes are TRBV7-9 and TRBJ2-1; 10 bases agree with TRBD2. Germline CDR1 is SEHNR and CDR2 is FQNEAQ (reference sequence). V gave up 5 bases and J gave up 10 bases; unmatched junction bases: 8. The CDR3 is 14 residues long. The CDR3 DNA reads TGTGCCAGCAGCCCAGCGGGAGGGGGGGCCGAGCAGTTCTTC. Protein sequence: CASSPAGGGAEQFF. The whole variable domain, filled in from reference TRBV7-9 and TRBJ2-1, reads DTGVSQNPRHKITKRGQNVTFRCDPISEHNRLYWYRQTLGQGPEFLTYFQNEAQLEKSRLLSDRFSAERPKGSFSTLEIQRTEQGDSAMYLCASSPAGGGAEQFFGPGTRLTVL.

The chain combines TRBV9 with TRBJ2-2; D unresolved. CDR1 is SGDLS and CDR2 is YYNGEE in the germline V gene. With 0 bases removed from V and 0 bases from J, the gap between germline ends came to 12 bases. This CDR3 has 17 residues. Here the CDR3 DNA reads TGTGCCAGCAGCGTAGCTACGTGGCTCACGAACACCGGGGAGCTGTTTTTT. Protein product: CASSVATWLTNTGELFF.

At least ten counts were recorded for this clonotype. J is TRBJ1-2 and V is TRBV3-1; D gene ambiguous. The CDR3 extends over 13 amino acids. CDR1 LGHDT and CDR2 YNNKEL come from the germline V gene (reference sequence). Trimming pared 0 bases from V and 13 bases from J, leaving 15 bases between. The CDR3 DNA reads TGTGCCAGCAGCCAAGATGTTGCCAGTCTCTCCACCTTC. It is translated as CASSQDVASLSTF.

This clonotype was observed many times. The CDR3 nucleotides read TGCAGTGGCAGAGAGGACAGGGTGGCTGGCTACACCTTC. Encoded protein: CSGREDRVAGYTF. The genes are TRBV20-1 and TRBJ1-2; 8 bases fit TRBD1. Germline lookup yields CDR1 DFQATT and CDR2 SNEGSKA (reference sequence). The ends lost 7 bases at V and 7 bases at J; junction bases unmatched: 11. The CDR3 loop spans 13 amino acids.

At least ten counts were recorded for this clonotype. The chain has TRBV30 and TRBJ1-2; a weak D match, TRBD1 (5 bases). CDR3 length: 11 amino acids. Looked up from germline, CDR1 is GTSNPN and CDR2 is SVGIG (reference sequence). Trimming took off 1 base at V and 7 bases at J, with 7 bases between the two ends. Here the CDR3 reads CAWSGTRGYTF. CDR3 bases: TGTGCCTGGAGTGGGACACGTGGCTACACCTTC.